This T cell receptor (beta chain) derives from a study of T cells after yellow fever vaccination. Study outcomes and limitations: Abundant clonotypes from the bulk population could get into FACS-sorted repertoires as contaminants.

TCRdb re-called the 5' RACE reads through MiXCR, storing one row per CDR3 protein. In the table there are roughly 500,000 distinct CDR3 sequences, about 19% of which are singletons. Notes on this clonotype: What it recognizes is unknown.

Germline V gene lookup returns CDR1 DFQATT and CDR2 SNEGSKA (reference sequence). Between the trimmed V and J ends, which lost 1 base and 0 bases, there was a span of 11 bases. The CDR3 length is 15 residues. The receptor comes from a man aged 25 to 45 who received the YFV17D yellow fever vaccine. The chain employs TRBV20-1 and TRBJ2-3, with D tentatively TRBD2 (6 bases). The source was PBMCs, collected 15 days after the yellow fever booster vaccination. The DNA for the CDR3 is TGCAGTGCTAGAGCGACTAGTTATAGCACAGATACGCAGTATTTT. Encoded protein: CSARATSYSTDTQYF.